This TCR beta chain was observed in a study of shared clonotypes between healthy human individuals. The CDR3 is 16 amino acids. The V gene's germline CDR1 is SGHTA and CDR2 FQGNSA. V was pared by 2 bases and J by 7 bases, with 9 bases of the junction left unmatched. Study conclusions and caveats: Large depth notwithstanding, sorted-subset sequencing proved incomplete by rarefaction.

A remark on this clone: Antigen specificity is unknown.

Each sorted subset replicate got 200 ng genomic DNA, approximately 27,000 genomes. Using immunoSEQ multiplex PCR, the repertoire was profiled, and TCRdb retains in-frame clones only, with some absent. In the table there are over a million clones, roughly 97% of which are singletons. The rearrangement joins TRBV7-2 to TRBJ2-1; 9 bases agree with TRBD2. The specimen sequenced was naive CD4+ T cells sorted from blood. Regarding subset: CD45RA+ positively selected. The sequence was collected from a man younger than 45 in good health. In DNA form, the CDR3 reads TGTGCCAGCAGCTTACACCGCGGGAGGGCGGAGAATGAGCAGTTCTTC. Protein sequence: CASSLHRGRAENEQFF.